This T cell receptor (beta chain) stems from a study of regulatory T cells in long-lasting Graves disease. For TCR beta, libraries came from iRepertoire HTBI primers and Arm-PCR of CDR3 regions. TCRdb redid the calling of the multiplex PCR reads with MiXCR, one entry per CDR3 protein. The sample records 200,000 to 250,000 distinct CDR3 sequences, 20% being singletons. V was shortened by 3 bases and J by 7 bases, with 14 bases between the two germline ends. This CDR3 is built from 14 residues. Per germline, CDR1 SGHRS and CDR2 YFSETQ. The sample's time point: newly diagnosed GD, antithyroid drugs for less than 3 months. TCR sequences were obtained from RNA taken from PBMCs.

The sequenced sample was peripheral blood mononuclear cells (PBMCs), obtained at new diagnosis, from a patient treated with antithyroid drugs. The V gene is TRBV5-1, the J gene TRBJ2-4; TRBD1 might be the D (7 bases). The source is a female donor with Graves disease. This CDR3 reads CASSSSPGGNIQYF. CDR3 nucleotide sequence: TGCGCCAGCAGCTCATCGCCAGGGGGGAACATTCAGTACTTC. Filled out from reference TRBV5-1 and TRBJ2-4, the complete variable domain reads KAGVTQTPRYLIKTRGQQVTLSCSPISGHRSVSWYQQTPGQGLQFLFEYFSETQRNKGNFPGRFSGRQFSNSRSEMNVSTLELGDSALYLCASSSSPGGNIQYFGAGTRLSVL.